The 4 T cell receptor beta chains below come from one sample, sequenced in a study of cytomegalovirus exposure and HLA in healthy donors. PCR amplification relied on 60 Vbeta primers (plus 13 Jbeta primers). Measured with immunoSEQ multiplex PCR; TCRdb has only the in-frame clones, and not every one. Here the sample spans some 100,000 clones, roughly 74% being singletons. Material for sequencing was PBMCs. These receptor sequences come from a woman in her sixties or seventies in good health and CMV-seropositive.

This clone showed up just once. This rearrangement joins TRBV10-3 to TRBJ1-5, with 11 bases lining up with TRBD1. CDR1 is ENHRY, CDR2 SYGVKD, per germline. The CDR3 has 19 amino acids. V shed 6 bases, J shed 0 bases, and the junction held 13 bases outside the gene matches. CDR3: CAIRPGEGQGVGSNQPQHF. In nucleotides, the CDR3 is TGTGCCATCAGACCGGGGGAGGGACAGGGGGTTGGTAGCAATCAGCCCCAGCATTTT.

CDR3 sequence (DNA): TGCAGCGTTCTAACAGGAAACACTGAAGCTTTCTTT. It is translated as CSVLTGNTEAFF. The rearrangement uses TRBV29-1 and TRBJ1-1; a weak D match, TRBD1 (5 bases). The germline V gene has CDR1 SQVTM and CDR2 ANQGSEA. Trimming removed 5 bases from V and 2 bases from J, with 9 bases in between. The CDR3 is 12 amino acids.

In this sample, this clone turned up once. This chain uses TRBV7-9 with TRBJ2-7; D unclear. The V end lost 8 bases, the J end lost 5 bases, and 22 bases lay between the germline ends. Per germline, CDR1 SEHNR and CDR2 FQNEAQ (reference sequence). The CDR3 extends over 15 amino acids. In nucleotides, the CDR3 is TGTGCCAGCTCACCGCTCCAGTTCCAACCCAACGAGCAGTACTTC. It encodes CASSPLQFQPNEQYF.

V is TRBV28 and J is TRBJ2-5; 8 bases agree with TRBD1. The CDR3 runs to 17 residues. V was clipped by 6 bases and J by 1 base; unmatched bases: 13. Germline-derived CDR1 and CDR2 are MDHEN and SYDVKM. The CDR3, as DNA: TGTGCCAGCAGCTTCAACCCCGACAGGGGAGGCCAAGAGACCCAGTACTTC. Translated: CASSFNPDRGGQETQYF.